This T cell receptor beta chain stems from a study of shared clonotypes between healthy human individuals. Study context: Researchers assigned three CD4 naive, three CD4 memory, two CD8 naive and one CD8 memory plate to each donor.

Each sample came from a Caucasian adult donor living in Nashville, Tennessee. V was pared by 8 bases and J by 14 bases, with 13 bases between. The CDR3 is 10 amino acids. From germline, CDR1 is LNHDA and CDR2 SQIVND (reference sequence). Authors' processing steps: Owing to the provision of junction-only sequences devoid of quality scores by immunoSEQ, filtering differed. Generated by immunoSEQ multiplex PCR, the TCRdb table keeps only in-frame clones and is missing some. The V and J calls and clone size come from that table; D and trimming were worked out from the DNA. Among millions of clones, approximately 90% were seen once, and the ten largest hold roughly 0.13%.

The sample was naive CD4+ T cells sorted from blood. The subset: CD45RA+ positively selected. The chain has TRBV19 and TRBJ2-1, with D possibly matching TRBD2 (6 bases). The receptor's source is a man between 18 and 29 years old in good health. The CDR3 here is CASGGTGEFF. DNA of the CDR3: TGTGCCAGTGGGGGGACCGGGGAGTTCTTC.